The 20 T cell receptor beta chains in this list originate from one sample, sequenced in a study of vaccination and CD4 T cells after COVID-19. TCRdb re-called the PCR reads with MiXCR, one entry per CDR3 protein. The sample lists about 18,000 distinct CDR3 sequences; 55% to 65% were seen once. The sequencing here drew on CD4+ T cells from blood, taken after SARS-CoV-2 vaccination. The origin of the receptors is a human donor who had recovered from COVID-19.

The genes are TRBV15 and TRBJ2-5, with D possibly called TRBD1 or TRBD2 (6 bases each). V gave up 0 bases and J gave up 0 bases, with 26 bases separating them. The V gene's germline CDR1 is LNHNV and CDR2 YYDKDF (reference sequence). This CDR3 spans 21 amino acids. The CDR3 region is CATSRDSPLRFRGRNQETQYF. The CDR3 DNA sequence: TGTGCCACCAGCAGAGATTCACCCCTCCGATTTAGGGGGAGGAACCAAGAGACCCAGTACTTC.

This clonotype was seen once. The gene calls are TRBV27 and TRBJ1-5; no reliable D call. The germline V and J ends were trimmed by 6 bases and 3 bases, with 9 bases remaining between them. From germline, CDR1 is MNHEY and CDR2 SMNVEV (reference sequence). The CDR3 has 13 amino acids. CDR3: CASSPGHNQPQHF. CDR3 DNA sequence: TGTGCCAGCAGCCCGGGCCACAATCAGCCCCAGCATTTT.

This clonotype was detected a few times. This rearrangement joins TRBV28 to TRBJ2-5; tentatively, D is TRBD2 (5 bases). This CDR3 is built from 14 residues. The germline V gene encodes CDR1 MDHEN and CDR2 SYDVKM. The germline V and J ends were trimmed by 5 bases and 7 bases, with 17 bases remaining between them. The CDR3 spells CASSRLRQSGTQYF. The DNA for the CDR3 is TGTGCCAGCAGTCGACTCCGCCAAAGCGGGACCCAGTACTTC.

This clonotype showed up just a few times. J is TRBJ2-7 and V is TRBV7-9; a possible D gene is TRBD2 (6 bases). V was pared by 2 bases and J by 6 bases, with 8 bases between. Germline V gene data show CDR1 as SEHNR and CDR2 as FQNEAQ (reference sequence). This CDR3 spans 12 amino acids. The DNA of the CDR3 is TGTGCCAGCAGCTTAAGGGGAGGCGAGCAGTACTTC. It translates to CASSLRGGEQYF.

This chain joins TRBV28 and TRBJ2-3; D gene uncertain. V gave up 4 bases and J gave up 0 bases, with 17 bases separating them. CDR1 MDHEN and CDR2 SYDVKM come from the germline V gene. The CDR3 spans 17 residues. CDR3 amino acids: CASSSAIRLISTDTQYF. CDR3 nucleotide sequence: TGTGCCAGCAGTTCCGCCATCAGACTGATTAGCACAGATACGCAGTATTTT.

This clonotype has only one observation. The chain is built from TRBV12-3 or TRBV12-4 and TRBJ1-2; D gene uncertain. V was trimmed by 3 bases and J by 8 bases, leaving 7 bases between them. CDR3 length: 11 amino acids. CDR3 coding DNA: TGTGCCAGCAGTTTGAGTTACGGCTACACCTTC. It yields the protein CASSLSYGYTF.

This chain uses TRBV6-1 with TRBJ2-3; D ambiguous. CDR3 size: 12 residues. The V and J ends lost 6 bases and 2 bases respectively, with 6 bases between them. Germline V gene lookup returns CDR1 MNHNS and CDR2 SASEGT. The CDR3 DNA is TGTGCCAGCAGGACTCCCACAGATACGCAGTATTTT. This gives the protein CASRTPTDTQYF.

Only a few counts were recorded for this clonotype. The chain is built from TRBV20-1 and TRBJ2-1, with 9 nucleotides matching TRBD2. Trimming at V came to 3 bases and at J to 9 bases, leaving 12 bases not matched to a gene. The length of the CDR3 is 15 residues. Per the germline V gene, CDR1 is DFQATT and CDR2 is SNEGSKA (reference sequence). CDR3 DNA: TGCAGTGCTAGCGGTCGGGCTAGCGGGGTTAGTGAGCAGTTCTTC. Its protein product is CSASGRASGVSEQFF.

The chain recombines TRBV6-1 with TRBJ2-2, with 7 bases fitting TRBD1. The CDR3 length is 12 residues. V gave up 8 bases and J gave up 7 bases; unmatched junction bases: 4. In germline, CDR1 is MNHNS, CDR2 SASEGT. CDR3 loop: CASSRGHGELFF. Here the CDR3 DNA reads TGTGCCAGCTCAAGGGGGCACGGGGAGCTGTTTTTT.

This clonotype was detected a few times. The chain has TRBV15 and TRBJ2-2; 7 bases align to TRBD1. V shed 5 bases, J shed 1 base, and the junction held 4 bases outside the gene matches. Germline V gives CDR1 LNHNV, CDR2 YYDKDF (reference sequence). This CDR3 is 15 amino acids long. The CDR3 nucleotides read TGTGCCACCAGCCACCGGGACAGGAACACCGGGGAGCTGTTTTTT. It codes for CATSHRDRNTGELFF.

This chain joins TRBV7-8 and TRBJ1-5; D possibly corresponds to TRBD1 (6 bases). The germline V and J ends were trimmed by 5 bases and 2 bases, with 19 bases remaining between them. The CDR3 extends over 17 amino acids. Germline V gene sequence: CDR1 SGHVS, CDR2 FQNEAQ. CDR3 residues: CASSPSAGAAGNQPQHF. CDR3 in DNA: TGTGCCAGCAGCCCGAGCGCAGGGGCCGCCGGCAATCAGCCCCAGCATTTT. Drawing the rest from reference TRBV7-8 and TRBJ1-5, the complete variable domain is GAGVSQSPRYKVAKRGQDVALRCDPISGHVSLFWYQQALGQGPEFLTYFQNEAQLDKSGLPSDRFFAERPEGSVSTLKIQRTQQEDSAVYLCASSPSAGAAGNQPQHFGDGTRLSIL.

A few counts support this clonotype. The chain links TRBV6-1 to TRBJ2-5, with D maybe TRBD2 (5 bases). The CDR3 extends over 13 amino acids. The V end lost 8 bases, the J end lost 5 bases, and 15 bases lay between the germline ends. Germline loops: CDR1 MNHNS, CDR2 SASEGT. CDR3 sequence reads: CASYRGGGETQYF. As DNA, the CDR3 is TGTGCCAGCTATCGGGGTGGAGGCGAGACCCAGTACTTC.

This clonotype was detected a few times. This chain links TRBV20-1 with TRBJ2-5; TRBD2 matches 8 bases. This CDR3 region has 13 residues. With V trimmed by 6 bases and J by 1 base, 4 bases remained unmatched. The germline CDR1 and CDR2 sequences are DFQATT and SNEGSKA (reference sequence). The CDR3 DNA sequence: TGCAGTGCACCCGCGGGGGGCCAAGAGACCCAGTACTTC. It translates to CSAPAGGQETQYF.

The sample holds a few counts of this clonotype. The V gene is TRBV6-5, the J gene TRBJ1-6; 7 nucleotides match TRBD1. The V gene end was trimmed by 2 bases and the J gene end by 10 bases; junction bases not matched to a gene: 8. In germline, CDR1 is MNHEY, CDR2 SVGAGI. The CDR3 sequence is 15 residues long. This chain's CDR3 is CASSYGYRGISPLHF. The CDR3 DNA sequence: TGTGCCAGCAGTTACGGTTACAGGGGCATCTCACCCCTCCACTTT.

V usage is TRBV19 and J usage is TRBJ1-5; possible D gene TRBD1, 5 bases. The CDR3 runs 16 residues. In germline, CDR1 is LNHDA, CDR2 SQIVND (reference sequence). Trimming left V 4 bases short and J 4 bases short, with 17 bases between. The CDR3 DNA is TGTGCCAGTAGTACGTCCGGGGCCGCTCGGAATCAGCCCCAGCATTTT. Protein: CASSTSGAARNQPQHF.

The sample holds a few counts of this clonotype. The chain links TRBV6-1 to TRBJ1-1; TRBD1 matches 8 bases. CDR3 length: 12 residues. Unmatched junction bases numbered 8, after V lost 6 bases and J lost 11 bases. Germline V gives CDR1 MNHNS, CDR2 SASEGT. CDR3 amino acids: CASSLQGGEAFF. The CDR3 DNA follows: TGTGCCAGCAGCCTACAGGGGGGGGAGGCTTTCTTT.

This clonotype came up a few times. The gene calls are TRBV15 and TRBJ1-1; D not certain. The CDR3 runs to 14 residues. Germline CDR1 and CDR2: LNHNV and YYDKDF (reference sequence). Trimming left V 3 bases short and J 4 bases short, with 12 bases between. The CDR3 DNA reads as TGTGCCACCAGCAGGTTTGGTCGGAGCACTGAAGCTTTCTTT. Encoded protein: CATSRFGRSTEAFF.

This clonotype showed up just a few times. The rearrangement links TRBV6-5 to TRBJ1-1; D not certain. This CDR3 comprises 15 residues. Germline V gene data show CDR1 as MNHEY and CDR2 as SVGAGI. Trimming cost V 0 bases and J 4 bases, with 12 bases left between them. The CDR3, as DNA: TGTGCCAGCAGTTACTCTCGGAGGGCGGGCACTGAAGCTTTCTTT. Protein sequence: CASSYSRRAGTEAFF.

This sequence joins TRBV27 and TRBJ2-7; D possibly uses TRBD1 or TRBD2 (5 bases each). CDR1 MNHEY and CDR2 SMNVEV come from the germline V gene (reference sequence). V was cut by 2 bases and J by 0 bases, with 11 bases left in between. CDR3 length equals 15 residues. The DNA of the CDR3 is TGTGCCAGCAGTTTAGGGGCAGGGAGCTCCTACGAGCAGTACTTC. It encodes CASSLGAGSSYEQYF.

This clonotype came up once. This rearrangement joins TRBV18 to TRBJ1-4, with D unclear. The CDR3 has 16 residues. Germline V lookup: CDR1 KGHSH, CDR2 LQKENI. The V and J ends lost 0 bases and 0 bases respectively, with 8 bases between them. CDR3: CASSPPTVATNEKLFF. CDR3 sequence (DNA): TGTGCCAGCTCACCACCGACGGTTGCAACTAATGAAAAACTGTTTTTT.